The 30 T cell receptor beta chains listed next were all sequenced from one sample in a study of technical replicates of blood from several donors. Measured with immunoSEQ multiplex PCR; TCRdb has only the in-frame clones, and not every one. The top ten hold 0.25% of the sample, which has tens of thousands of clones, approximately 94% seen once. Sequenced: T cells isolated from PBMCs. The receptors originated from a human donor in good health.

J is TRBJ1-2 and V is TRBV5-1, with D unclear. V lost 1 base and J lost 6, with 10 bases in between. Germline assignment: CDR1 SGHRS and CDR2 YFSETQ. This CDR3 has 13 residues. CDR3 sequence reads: CASSLQTEDGYTF. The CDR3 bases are TGCGCCAGCAGCTTGCAAACAGAAGATGGCTACACCTTC. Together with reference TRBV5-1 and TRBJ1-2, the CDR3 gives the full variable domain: KAGVTQTPRYLIKTRGQQVTLSCSPISGHRSVSWYQQTPGQGLQFLFEYFSETQRNKGNFPGRFSGRQFSNSRSEMNVSTLELGDSALYLCASSLQTEDGYTFGSGTRLTVV.

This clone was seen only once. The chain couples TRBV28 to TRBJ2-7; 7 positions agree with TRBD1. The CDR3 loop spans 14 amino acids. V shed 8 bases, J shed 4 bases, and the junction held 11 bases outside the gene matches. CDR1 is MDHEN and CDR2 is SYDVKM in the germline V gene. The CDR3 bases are TGTGCCAGCGTCTCGGGGTCCAGGGGGTACGAGCAGTACTTC. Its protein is CASVSGSRGYEQYF. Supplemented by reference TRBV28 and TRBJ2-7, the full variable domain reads DVKVTQSSRYLVKRTGEKVFLECVQDMDHENMFWYRQDPGLGLRLIYFSYDVKMKEKGDIPEGYSVSREKKERFSLILESASTNQTSMYLCASVSGSRGYEQYFGPGTRLTVT.

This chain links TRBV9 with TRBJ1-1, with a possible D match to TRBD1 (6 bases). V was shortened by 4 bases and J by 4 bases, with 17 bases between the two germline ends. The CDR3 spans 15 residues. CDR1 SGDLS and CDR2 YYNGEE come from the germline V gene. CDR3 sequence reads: CASSTTGNGATEAFF. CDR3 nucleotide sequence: TGTGCCAGCAGCACTACAGGGAATGGGGCCACTGAAGCTTTCTTT.

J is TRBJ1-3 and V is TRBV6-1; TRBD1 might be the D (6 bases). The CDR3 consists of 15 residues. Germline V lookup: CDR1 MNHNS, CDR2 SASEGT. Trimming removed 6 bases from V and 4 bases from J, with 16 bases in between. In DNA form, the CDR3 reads TGTGCCAGCAGCGCAAGACAGGTTATCGGAAACACCATATATTTT. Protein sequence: CASSARQVIGNTIYF.

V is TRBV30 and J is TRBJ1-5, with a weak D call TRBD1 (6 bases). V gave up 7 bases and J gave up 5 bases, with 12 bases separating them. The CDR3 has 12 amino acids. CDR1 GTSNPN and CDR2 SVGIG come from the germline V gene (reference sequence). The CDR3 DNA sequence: TGTGCCTTGACAGGTCTGGATCAGCCCCAGCATTTT. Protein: CALTGLDQPQHF.

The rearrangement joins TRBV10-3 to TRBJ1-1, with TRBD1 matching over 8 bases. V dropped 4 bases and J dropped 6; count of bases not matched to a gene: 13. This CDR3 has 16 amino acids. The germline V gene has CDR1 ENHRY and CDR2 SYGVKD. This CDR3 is CAISVALDREGAEAFF. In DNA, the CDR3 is TGTGCCATCAGTGTGGCCCTGGACAGGGAAGGCGCTGAAGCTTTCTTT.

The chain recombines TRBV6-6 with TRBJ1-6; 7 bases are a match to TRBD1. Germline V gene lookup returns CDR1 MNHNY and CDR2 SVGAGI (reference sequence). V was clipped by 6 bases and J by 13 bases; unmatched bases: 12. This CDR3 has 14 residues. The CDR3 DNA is TGTGCCAGCAGGGACACGACAGGGAGTCGGCCCCTCCACTTT. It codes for CASRDTTGSRPLHF.

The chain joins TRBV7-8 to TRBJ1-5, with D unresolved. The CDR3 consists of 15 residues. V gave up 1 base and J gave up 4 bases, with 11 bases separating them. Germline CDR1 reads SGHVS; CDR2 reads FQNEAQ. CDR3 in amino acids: CASSLVAAINQPQHF. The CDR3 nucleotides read TGTGCCAGCAGCTTAGTGGCAGCGATTAATCAGCCCCAGCATTTT.

DNA for the CDR3: TGTGCCAGCAGCTTCAGGCGGGCCGACTACGAGCAGTACTTC. This codes for CASSFRRADYEQYF. This chain uses TRBV13 with TRBJ2-7, with D perhaps matching TRBD2 (5 bases). The germline gives CDR1 PRHDT, CDR2 FYEKMQ (reference sequence). CDR3 length: 14 amino acids. Trimming removed 3 bases at V and 3 bases at J, with 12 bases between.

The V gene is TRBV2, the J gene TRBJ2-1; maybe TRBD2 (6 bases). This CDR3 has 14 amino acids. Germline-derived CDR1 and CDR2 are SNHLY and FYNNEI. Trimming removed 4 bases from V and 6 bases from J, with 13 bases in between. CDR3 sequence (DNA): TGTGCCAGCAGTGTGGAGGGGCGTCTCAATGAGCAGTTCTTC. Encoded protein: CASSVEGRLNEQFF. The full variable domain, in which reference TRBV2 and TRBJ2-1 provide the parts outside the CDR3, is EPEVTQTPSHQVTQMGQEVILRCVPISNHLYFYWYRQILGQKVEFLVSFYNNEISEKSEIFDDQFSVERPDGSNFTLKIRSTKLEDSAMYFCASSVEGRLNEQFFGPGTRLTVL.

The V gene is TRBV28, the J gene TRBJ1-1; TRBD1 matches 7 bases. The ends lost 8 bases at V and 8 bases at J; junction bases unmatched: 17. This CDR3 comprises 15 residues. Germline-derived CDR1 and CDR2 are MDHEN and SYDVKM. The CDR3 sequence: CASLPGTEFGGEAFF. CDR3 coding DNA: TGTGCCAGCCTTCCCGGGACAGAGTTTGGAGGGGAAGCTTTCTTT. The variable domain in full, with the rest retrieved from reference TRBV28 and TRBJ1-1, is DVKVTQSSRYLVKRTGEKVFLECVQDMDHENMFWYRQDPGLGLRLIYFSYDVKMKEKGDIPEGYSVSREKKERFSLILESASTNQTSMYLCASLPGTEFGGEAFFGQGTRLTVV.

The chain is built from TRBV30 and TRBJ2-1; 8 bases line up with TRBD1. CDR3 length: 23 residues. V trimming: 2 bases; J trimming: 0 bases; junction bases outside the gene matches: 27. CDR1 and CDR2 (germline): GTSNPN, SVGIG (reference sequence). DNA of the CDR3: TGTGCCTGGAGTCCAATACAAGGACAGGGATTTCGGGGATTTCTAAGCTCCTACAATGAGCAGTTCTTC. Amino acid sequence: CAWSPIQGQGFRGFLSSYNEQFF. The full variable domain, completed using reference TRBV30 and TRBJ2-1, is SQTIHQWPATLVQPVGSPLSLECTVEGTSNPNLYWYRQAAGRGLQLLFYSVGIGQISSEVPQNLSASRPQDRQFILSSKKLLLSDSGFYLCAWSPIQGQGFRGFLSSYNEQFFGPGTRLTVL.

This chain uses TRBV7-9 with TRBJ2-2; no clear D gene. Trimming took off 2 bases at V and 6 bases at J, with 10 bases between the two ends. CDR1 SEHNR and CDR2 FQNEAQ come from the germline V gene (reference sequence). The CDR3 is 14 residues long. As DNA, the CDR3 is TGTGCCAGCAGCTTAAAGGCTCAGGCCGGGGAGCTGTTTTTT. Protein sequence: CASSLKAQAGELFF.

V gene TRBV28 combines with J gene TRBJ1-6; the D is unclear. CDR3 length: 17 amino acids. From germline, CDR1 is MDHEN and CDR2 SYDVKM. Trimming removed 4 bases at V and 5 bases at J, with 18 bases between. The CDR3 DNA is TGTGCCAGCAGTTCCCCGACACACAACGGAAATAATTCACCCCTCCACTTT. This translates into CASSSPTHNGNNSPLHF.

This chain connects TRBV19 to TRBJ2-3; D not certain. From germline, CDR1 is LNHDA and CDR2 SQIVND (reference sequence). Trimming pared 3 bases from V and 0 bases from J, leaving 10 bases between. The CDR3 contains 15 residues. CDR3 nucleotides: TGTGCCAGTAGTATTAATCTTGTTAGCACAGATACGCAGTATTTT. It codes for CASSINLVSTDTQYF.

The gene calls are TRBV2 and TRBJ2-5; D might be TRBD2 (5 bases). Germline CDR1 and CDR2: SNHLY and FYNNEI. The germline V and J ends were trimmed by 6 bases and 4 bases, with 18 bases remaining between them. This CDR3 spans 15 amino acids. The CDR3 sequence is CASRETRLGGETQYF. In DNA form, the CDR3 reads TGTGCCAGCAGAGAGACACGACTCGGAGGAGAGACCCAGTACTTC.

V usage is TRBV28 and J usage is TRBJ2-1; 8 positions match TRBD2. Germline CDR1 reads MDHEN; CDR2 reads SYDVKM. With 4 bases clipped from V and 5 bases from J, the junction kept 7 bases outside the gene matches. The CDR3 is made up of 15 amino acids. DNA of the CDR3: TGTGCCAGCAGTTCCCCGGGACTAGTAGACAATGAGCAGTTCTTC. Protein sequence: CASSSPGLVDNEQFF.

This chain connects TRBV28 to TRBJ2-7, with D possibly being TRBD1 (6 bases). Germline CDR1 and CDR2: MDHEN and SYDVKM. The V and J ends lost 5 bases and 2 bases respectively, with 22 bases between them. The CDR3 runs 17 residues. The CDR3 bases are TGTGCCAGCAGTAAAATCGGGTCTCGGACAGAAACCTACGAGCAGTACTTC. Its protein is CASSKIGSRTETYEQYF.

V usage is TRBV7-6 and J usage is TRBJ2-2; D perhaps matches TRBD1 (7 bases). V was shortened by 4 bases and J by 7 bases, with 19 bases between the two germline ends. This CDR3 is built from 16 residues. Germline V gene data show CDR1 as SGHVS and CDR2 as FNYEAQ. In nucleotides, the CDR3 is TGTGCCAGCAGCTCGAGACAGGGACTCGGGGGCGGGGAGCTGTTTTTT. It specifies CASSSRQGLGGGELFF.

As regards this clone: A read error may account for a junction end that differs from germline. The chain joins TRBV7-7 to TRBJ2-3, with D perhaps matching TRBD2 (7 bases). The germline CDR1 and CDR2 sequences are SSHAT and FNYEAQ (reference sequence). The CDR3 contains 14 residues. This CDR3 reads CASSTGGSADTQYF. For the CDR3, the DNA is TGTGCTAGCAGCACGGGGGGCAGTGCAGATACGCAGTATTTT.

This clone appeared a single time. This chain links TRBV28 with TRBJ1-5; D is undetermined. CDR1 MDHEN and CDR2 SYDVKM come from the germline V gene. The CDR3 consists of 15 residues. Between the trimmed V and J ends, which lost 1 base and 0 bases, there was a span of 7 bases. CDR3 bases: TGTGCCAGCAGTTTATCGGGGTATAGCAATCAGCCCCAGCATTTT. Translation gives CASSLSGYSNQPQHF.

The CDR3 loop is CASSSKEGEETQYF. The DNA of the CDR3 is TGTGCCAGCAGCTCAAAGGAGGGTGAGGAGACCCAGTACTTC. V usage is TRBV7-9 and J usage is TRBJ2-5; D may be TRBD2 (6 bases). CDR3 length: 14 amino acids. The germline V gene encodes CDR1 SEHNR and CDR2 FQNEAQ (reference sequence). The V end lost 4 bases, the J end lost 5 bases, and 14 bases lay between the germline ends.

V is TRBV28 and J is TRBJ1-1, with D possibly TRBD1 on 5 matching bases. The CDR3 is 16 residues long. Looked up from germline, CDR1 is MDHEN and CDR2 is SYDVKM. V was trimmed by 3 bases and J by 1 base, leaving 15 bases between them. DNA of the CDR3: TGTGCCAGCAGTTTGGGGGGGGAAACAGGGAACACTGAAGCTTTCTTT. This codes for CASSLGGETGNTEAFF.

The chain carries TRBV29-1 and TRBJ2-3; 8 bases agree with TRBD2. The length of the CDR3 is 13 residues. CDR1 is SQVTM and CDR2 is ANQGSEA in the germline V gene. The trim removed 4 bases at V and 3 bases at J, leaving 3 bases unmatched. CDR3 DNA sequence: TGCAGCGTTGCTGCGGGGGGAACAGATACGCAGTATTTT. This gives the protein CSVAAGGTDTQYF.

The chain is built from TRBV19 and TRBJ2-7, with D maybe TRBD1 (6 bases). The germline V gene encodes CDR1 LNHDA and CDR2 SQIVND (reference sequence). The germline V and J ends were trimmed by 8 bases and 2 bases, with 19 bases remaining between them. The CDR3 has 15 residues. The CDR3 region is CASASGAWPTYEQYF. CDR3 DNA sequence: TGTGCCAGTGCCTCAGGGGCTTGGCCTACCTACGAGCAGTACTTC.

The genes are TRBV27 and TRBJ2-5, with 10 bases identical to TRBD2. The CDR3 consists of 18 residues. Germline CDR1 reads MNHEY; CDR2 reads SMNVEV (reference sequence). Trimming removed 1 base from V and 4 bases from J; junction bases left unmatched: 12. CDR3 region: CASSLFGLASGSGETQYF. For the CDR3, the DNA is TGTGCCAGCAGTTTATTTGGTCTGGCTAGCGGGAGTGGAGAGACCCAGTACTTC.

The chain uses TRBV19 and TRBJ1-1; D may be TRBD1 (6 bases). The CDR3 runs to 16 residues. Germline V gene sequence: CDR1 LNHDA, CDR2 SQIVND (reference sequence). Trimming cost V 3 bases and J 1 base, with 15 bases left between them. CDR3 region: CASSIHPGHQNTEAFF. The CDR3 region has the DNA TGTGCCAGTAGTATTCACCCGGGACATCAGAACACTGAAGCTTTCTTT.

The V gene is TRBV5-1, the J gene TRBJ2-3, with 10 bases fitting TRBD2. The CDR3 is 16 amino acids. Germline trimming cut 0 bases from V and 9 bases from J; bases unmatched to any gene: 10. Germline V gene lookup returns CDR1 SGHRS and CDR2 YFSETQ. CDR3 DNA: TGCGCCAGCAGCTTGGGGGTAGCGGGAGGAGGAGAGACGCAGTATTTT. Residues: CASSLGVAGGGETQYF.

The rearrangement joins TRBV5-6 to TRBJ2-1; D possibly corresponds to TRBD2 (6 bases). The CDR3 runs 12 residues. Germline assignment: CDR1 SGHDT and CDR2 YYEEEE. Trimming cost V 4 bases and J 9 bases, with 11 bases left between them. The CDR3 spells CASSAPGVEQFF. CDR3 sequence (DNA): TGTGCCAGCAGCGCCCCGGGGGTTGAGCAGTTCTTC.

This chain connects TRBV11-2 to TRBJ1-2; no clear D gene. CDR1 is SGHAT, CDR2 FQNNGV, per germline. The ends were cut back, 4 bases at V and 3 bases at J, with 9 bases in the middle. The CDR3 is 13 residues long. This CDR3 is CASSSDTYYGYTF. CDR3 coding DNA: TGTGCCAGCAGCTCTGACACTTACTATGGCTACACCTTC.